Following are 11 T cell receptor beta chains from one sample sequenced in a study of T cell responses to AZD1222 COVID-19 vaccine. Sequencing was performed with immunoSEQ multiplex PCR; in TCRdb, only in-frame clones are kept and a portion is missing. The data hold roughly 45,000 clones, with roughly 83% observed a single time. The material sequenced was peripheral blood, taken 28 days after the second AZD1222 dose. All receptors derive from an adult who received the AZD1222 COVID-19 vaccine.

The rearrangement joins TRBV19 to TRBJ2-2, with D tentatively TRBD2 (5 bases). The V and J ends lost 4 bases and 1 base respectively, with 7 bases between them. The CDR3 loop spans 14 amino acids. Germline V gene sequence: CDR1 LNHDA, CDR2 SQIVND (reference sequence). CDR3 loop: CASSRTLNTGELFF. CDR3 nucleotides: TGTGCCAGTAGTAGGACTCTGAACACCGGGGAGCTGTTTTTT.

This chain connects TRBV6-5 to TRBJ1-2, with a weak D call TRBD1 (6 bases). The V and J ends lost 6 bases and 2 bases respectively, with 13 bases between them. The CDR3 has 14 residues. Germline V gene sequence: CDR1 MNHEY, CDR2 SVGAGI. Here the CDR3 DNA reads TGTGCCAGCAGCACCCTGGACAGAAACTATGGCTACACCTTC. Protein sequence: CASSTLDRNYGYTF.

The CDR3 region has the DNA TGTGCCAGCTTAAGGGGTAACACTGAAGCTTTCTTT. Encoded protein: CASLRGNTEAFF. This chain connects TRBV2 to TRBJ1-1; D is perhaps TRBD1 (5 bases). The CDR3 length is 12 residues. Germline CDR1 and CDR2: SNHLY and FYNNEI. V gave up 8 bases and J gave up 2 bases, with 9 bases separating them.

The chain links TRBV6-2 or TRBV6-3 to TRBJ1-5, with D unclear. Trimming shortened V by 2 bases and J by 8 bases, and 7 bases separated the two germline ends. This CDR3 contains 12 residues. Germline V gene sequence: CDR1 MNHEY, CDR2 SVGEGT. CDR3 DNA sequence: TGTGCCAGCAGTTACGGTAGGGAGCCCCAGCATTTT. This translates into CASSYGREPQHF.

The gene calls are TRBV13 and TRBJ2-1, with 11 positions matching TRBD2. This CDR3 spans 13 amino acids. Germline V gene lookup returns CDR1 PRHDT and CDR2 FYEKMQ (reference sequence). V lost 7 bases and J lost 6; bases outside the gene matches: 2. The CDR3: CASTSGGINEQFF. The CDR3 bases are TGTGCCAGCACTAGCGGGGGGATCAATGAGCAGTTCTTC.

The table lists this clone with a count of one. The gene calls are TRBV2 and TRBJ2-7; D is possibly TRBD2 (5 bases). V lost 4 bases and J lost 5, with 12 bases in between. Germline V CDR1 and CDR2: SNHLY, FYNNEI. The CDR3 covers 13 residues. CDR3 residues: CASSGLAKNEQYF. CDR3 sequence (DNA): TGTGCCAGCAGTGGGCTAGCCAAGAACGAGCAGTACTTC.

The V call is TRBV6-4, the J call TRBJ2-2; 13 bases map to TRBD2. V gave up 6 bases and J gave up 0 bases; unmatched junction bases: 4. Germline V lookup: CDR1 MRHNA, CDR2 SNTAGT. This CDR3 is built from 17 residues. The CDR3 loop is CASSRTSGGPNTGELFF. The CDR3 bases are TGTGCCAGCAGCAGGACTAGCGGGGGCCCGAACACCGGGGAGCTGTTTTTT.

The genes are TRBV9 and TRBJ1-1; no reliable D call. Trimming removed 0 bases from V and 1 base from J, with 4 bases in between. The CDR3 length is 13 residues. Germline V gene data show CDR1 as SGDLS and CDR2 as YYNGEE. CDR3 coding DNA: TGTGCCAGCAGCGTAGGCCCGAACACTGAAGCTTTCTTT. It yields the protein CASSVGPNTEAFF. Based on the CDR3 plus reference TRBV9 and TRBJ1-1, the full variable domain is DSGVTQTPKHLITATGQRVTLRCSPRSGDLSVYWYQQSLDQGLQFLIQYYNGEERAKGNILERFSAQQFPDLHSELNLSSLELGDSALYFCASSVGPNTEAFFGQGTRLTVV.

V is TRBV27 and J is TRBJ1-5; a possible D gene is TRBD1 (5 bases). The CDR3 spans 15 residues. Per germline, CDR1 MNHEY and CDR2 SMNVEV (reference sequence). V lost 0 bases to trimming and J lost 15 bases, with 21 bases between them. CDR3 bases: TGTGCCAGCAGTTTATCGACGGGTGTGGGGCGCTTGTGGCATTTT. It encodes CASSLSTGVGRLWHF.

This clone was seen just once. The rearrangement joins TRBV6-5 to TRBJ2-1; D not certain. The ends were cut back, 4 bases at V and 2 bases at J, with 15 bases in the middle. Germline V CDR1 and CDR2: MNHEY, SVGAGI. CDR3 length: 16 residues. CDR3 nucleotides: TGTGCCAGCAGTTCGACGACCCCCCCGCCCTACAATGAGCAGTTCTTC. Protein: CASSSTTPPPYNEQFF.

The rearrangement uses TRBV9 and TRBJ1-2; 9 bases line up with TRBD1. Trimming removed 1 base from V and 1 base from J; junction bases left unmatched: 5. The germline CDR1 and CDR2 sequences are SGDLS and YYNGEE. The CDR3 is 16 residues long. The CDR3 DNA is TGTGCCAGCAGCGTATCGGTGGGACAGGGTAACTATGGCTACACCTTC. This codes for CASSVSVGQGNYGYTF. The variable domain in full, with the rest retrieved from reference TRBV9 and TRBJ1-2, is DSGVTQTPKHLITATGQRVTLRCSPRSGDLSVYWYQQSLDQGLQFLIQYYNGEERAKGNILERFSAQQFPDLHSELNLSSLELGDSALYFCASSVSVGQGNYGYTFGSGTRLTVV.